This TCR beta chain was obtained from a study of T cell changes during pregnancy in multiple sclerosis. V dropped 3 bases and J dropped 2 bases, with 18 bases sitting between them. The CDR3 loop spans 16 amino acids. Per the germline V gene, CDR1 is SGDLS and CDR2 is YYNGEE. TCRdb's table, derived via immunoSEQ multiplex PCR, lists solely in-frame clones and lacks some. The sample has over 15,000 clones, around four fifths seen once; the top ten hold over 8%. Sequencing used CD8+ T cells from peripheral blood mononuclear cells, obtained in the second trimester of pregnancy. The rearrangement uses TRBV9 and TRBJ2-7, with TRBD1 as a possible D gene (5 bases). The receptor was isolated from a female donor in good health, enrolled as a control in a pregnancy study. CDR3 protein: CASSDPQGTKPYEQYF. The CDR3 DNA is TGTGCCAGCAGCGACCCCCAGGGCACGAAGCCCTACGAGCAGTACTTC.